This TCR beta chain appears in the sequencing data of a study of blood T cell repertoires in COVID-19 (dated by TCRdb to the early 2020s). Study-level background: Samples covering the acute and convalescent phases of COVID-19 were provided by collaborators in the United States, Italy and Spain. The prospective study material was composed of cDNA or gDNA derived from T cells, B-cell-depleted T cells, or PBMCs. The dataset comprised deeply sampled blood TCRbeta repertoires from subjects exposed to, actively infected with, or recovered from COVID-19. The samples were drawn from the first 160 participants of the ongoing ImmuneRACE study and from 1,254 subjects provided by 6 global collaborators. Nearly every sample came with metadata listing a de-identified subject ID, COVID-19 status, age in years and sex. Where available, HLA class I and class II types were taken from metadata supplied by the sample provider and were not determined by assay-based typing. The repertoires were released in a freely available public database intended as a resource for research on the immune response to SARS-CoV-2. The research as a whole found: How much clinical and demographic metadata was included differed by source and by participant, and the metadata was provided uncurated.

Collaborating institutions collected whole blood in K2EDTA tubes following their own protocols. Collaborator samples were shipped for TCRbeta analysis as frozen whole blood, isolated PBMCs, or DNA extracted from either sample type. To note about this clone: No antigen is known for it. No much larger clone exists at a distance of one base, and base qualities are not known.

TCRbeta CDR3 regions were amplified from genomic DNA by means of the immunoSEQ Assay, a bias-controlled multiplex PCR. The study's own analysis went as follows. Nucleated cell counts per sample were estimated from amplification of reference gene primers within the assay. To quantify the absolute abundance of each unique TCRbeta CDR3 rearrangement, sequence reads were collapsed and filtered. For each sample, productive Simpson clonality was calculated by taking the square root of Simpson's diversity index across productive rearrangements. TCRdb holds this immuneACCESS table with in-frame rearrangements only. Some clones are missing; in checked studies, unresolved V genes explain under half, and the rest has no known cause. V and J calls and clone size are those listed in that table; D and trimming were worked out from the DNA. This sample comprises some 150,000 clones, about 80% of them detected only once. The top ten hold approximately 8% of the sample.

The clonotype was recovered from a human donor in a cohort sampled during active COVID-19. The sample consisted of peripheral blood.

In nucleotide form, the sequence is TGTGCCAGCAGCTCCAACGGGGGCACTGAAGCTTTCTTT. It is translated as CASSSNGGTEAFF. The sequence joins TRBV11-1 to TRBJ1-1; 5 matching bases give a weak D call of TRBD1. V loses 4 bases of germline sequence and J loses 4 bases, and the interval between the two ends is 10 bases. The CDR3 numbers 13 residues from cysteine through phenylalanine. Only the CDR3 DNA is retained, 39 bases long and in frame from the first base. Per the germline V gene (reference sequence), SGHAT is the CDR1 and FQDESV is the CDR2. With the rest looked up from the reference TRBV11-1 and TRBJ1-1 genes rather than sequenced, the full variable domain is EAEVAQSPRYKITEKSQAVAFWCDPISGHATLYWYRQILGQGPELLVQFQDESVVDDSQLPKDRFSAERLKGVDSTLKIQPAELGDSAMYLCASSSNGGTEAFFGQGTRLTVV.